The following is a T cell receptor (beta chain) sequence with its context. Those enrolled in Seattle joined during active infection and were followed longitudinally afterward. Source study methods: It was from reference gene primer amplification that nucleated cell counts were estimated. Profiling relied on immunoSEQ multiplex PCR, and the TCRdb table lists in-frame clones only, not all of them. For V, J and clone size, that table is used; D and trimming come from the DNA. The sample has roughly 150,000 clones, 70% to 90% seen once. This entry comes from a study of blood T cell repertoires in COVID-19. Looking at the study overall: Samples of COVID-19 (acute and convalescent) were obtained from the United States, Italy and Spain. T cells, B-cell-depleted T cells, or PBMCs supplied cDNA or gDNA.

The CDR3 loop spans 14 amino acids. CDR1 SGHDT and CDR2 YYEEEE come from the germline V gene. Trimming pared 0 bases from V and 1 base from J, leaving 8 bases between. Input material: peripheral blood. The chain joins TRBV5-6 to TRBJ2-7; perhaps TRBD1 as D (5 bases). This TCR derives from a woman older than 75 with COVID-19, enrolled during active disease. The DNA of the CDR3 is TGTGCCAGCAGCTTGGATCAGGGTTCCTACGAGCAGTACTTC. Protein product: CASSLDQGSYEQYF.